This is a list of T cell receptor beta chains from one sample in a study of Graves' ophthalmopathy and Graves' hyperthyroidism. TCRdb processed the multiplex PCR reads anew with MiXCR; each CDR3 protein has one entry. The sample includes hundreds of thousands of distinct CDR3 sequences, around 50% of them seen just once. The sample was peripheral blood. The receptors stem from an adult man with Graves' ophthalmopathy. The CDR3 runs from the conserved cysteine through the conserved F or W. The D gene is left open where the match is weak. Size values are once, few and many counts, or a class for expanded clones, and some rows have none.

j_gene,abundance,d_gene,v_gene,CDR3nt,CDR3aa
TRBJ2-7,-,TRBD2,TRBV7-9,TGTGCCAGCAGGCGTACTAGCGGGAGGGCCTACGAGCAGTACTTC,CASRRTSGRAYEQYF
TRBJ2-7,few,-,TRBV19,TGTGCCAGTAAGGGGGGTTACGAGCAGTACTTC,CASKGGYEQYF
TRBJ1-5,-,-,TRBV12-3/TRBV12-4,TGTGCCAGCAGCTCCGGGAATCCGCCCCAGCATTTT,CASSSGNPPQHF
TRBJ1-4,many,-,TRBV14,TGTGCCAGCAGCCACACTAATGAAAAACTGTTTTTT,CASSHTNEKLFF
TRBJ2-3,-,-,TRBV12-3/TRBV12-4,TGTGCCAGCAGTCTCGCGGGCACAGATACGCAGTATTTT,CASSLAGTDTQYF
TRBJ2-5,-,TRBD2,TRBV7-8,TGTGCCAGCAGCTGGGGGACTAGCGTAGAGACCCAGTACTTC,CASSWGTSVETQYF
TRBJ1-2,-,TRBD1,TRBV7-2,TGTGCCAGCAGCTTAGGGGGACAGGGGAATGGAGGCTACACCTTC,CASSLGGQGNGGYTF
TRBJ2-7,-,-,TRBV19,TGTGCCAGTAGTCTCCGGGACGTCCTCCTTCGTGGCTCCTACGAGCAGTACTTC,CASSLRDVLLRGSYEQYF
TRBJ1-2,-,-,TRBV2,TGTGCCAGCAGCCAAGAAGGCCCCCTACAGGCCCGAGGGTACACCTTC,CASSQEGPLQARGYTF
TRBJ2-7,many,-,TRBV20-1,TGCAGTGCTAGGTGGGGGGACTCCTACGAGCAGTACTTC,CSARWGDSYEQYF
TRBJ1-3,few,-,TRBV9,TGTGCCAGCAGCTTTTCTTCCGCGATTGGAAACACCATATATTTT,CASSFSSAIGNTIYF
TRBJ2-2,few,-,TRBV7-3,TGTGCCAGCAGCTTAACGGGCGGAAACACCGGGGAGCTGTTTTTT,CASSLTGGNTGELFF
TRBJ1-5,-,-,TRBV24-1,TGTGCCACCAGTGAGAGACCGGTTTATAGCAATCAGCCCCAGCATTTT,CATSERPVYSNQPQHF
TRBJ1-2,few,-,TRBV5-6,TGTGCCAGCAGCTTGGCCTTCCAGGGTCATGGCTACACCTTC,CASSLAFQGHGYTF
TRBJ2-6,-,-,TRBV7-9,TGTGCCAGCAGCTTAGCGGCATGGGCCGACGTCCTGACTTTC,CASSLAAWADVLTF
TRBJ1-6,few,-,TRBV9,TGTGCCAGCAGCCAACTGACAGGAAATCCACCCCTCCACTTT,CASSQLTGNPPLHF
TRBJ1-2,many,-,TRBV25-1,TGTGCCAGCAGTGATTCCGGACTACGGAACTATGGCTACACCTTC,CASSDSGLRNYGYTF
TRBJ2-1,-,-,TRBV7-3,TGTGCCAGCAGCTCCACAGCCGTTCGGAATGAGCAGTTCTTC,CASSSTAVRNEQFF
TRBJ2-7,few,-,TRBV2,TGTGCCAGCAGGCAAATTGGGCGGGACCAAGGGGAGCAGTACTTC,CASRQIGRDQGEQYF
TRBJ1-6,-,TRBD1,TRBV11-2,TGTGCCAGCAGCCCCGCCCCGGGACAGGAATTAGGTTCACCCCTCCACTTT,CASSPAPGQELGSPLHF
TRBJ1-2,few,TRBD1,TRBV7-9,TGTGCCAGCAGCTTAGCGGGACAGGGGGTAGATGGCTACACCTTC,CASSLAGQGVDGYTF
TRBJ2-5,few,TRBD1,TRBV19,TGTGCCAGTAGTAGAACAGGGGGCGGAAGAGAGACCCAGTACTTC,CASSRTGGGRETQYF
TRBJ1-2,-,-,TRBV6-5,TGTGCCAGCAGTTACGAAGGGACAATCGCTAACTATGGCTACACCTTC,CASSYEGTIANYGYTF
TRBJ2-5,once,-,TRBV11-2,TGTGCCAGCAGTTTGTTCCCGCTCGGCACGGAGACCCAGTACTTC,CASSLFPLGTETQYF
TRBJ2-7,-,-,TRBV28,TGTGCCAGCAGTTTCTGGGACGGCCAGGGCGTAAACGAGCAGTACTTC,CASSFWDGQGVNEQYF
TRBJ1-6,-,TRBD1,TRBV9,TGTGCCAGCAGGGGACAGAATAATTCACCCCTCCACTTT,CASRGQNNSPLHF
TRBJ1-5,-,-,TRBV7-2,TGTGCCAGCAGCTTAGACAGGGATAGCAATCAGCCCCAGCATTTT,CASSLDRDSNQPQHF
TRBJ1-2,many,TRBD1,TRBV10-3,TGTGCCATCACCGGGACAGGGGCTAACTATGGCTACACCTTC,CAITGTGANYGYTF
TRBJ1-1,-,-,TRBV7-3,TGTGCCAGCAGCTCCGCGGGGGCTGAAGCTTTCTTT,CASSSAGAEAFF
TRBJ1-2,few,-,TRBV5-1,TGTGCCAGCAGCTTTAGGGGGAGCTATGGCTACACCTTC,CASSFRGSYGYTF
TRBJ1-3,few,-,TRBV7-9,TGTGCCAGCAGCTTAGTCTACCGCGGAAACACCATATATTTT,CASSLVYRGNTIYF
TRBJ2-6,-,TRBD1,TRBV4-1,TGCGCCAGCAGCCAAGAAGGGACAGGGGACTCTGGGGCCAACGTCCTGACTTTC,CASSQEGTGDSGANVLTF
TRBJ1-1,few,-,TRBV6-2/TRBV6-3,TGTGCCAGCAGTTACGAAGGGGGGAACACTGAAGCTTTCTTT,CASSYEGGNTEAFF
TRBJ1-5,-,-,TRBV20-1,TGCAGTGCTGGTCCCGGACAAAGCAATCAGCCCCAGCATTTT,CSAGPGQSNQPQHF
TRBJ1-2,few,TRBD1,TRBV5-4,TGTGCCAGCAGCCGAGGTGGACAGGACCCCCTCTATGGCTACACCTTC,CASSRGGQDPLYGYTF
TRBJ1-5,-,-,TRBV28,TGTGCCAGCAGCACCCTCGCCAGGATGAATCAGCCCCAGCATTTT,CASSTLARMNQPQHF
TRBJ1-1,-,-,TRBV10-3,TGTGCCAGCAGTTACTCGGACAGCACTGAAGCTTTCTTT,CASSYSDSTEAFF
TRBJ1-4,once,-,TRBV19,TGTGCCAGTAGTGGGGGGGAGGCAGGGTATGAAAAACTGTTTTTT,CASSGGEAGYEKLFF
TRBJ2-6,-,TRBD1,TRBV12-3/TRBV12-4,TGTGCCAGCAGGGACAGGGCAGCTGGGGCCAACGTCCTGACTTTC,CASRDRAAGANVLTF
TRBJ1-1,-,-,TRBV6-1,TGTGCCAGCGTCCTGGGTGTTGAAGCTTTCTTT,CASVLGVEAFF
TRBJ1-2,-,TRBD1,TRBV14,TGTGCCAGCAGCCCAATGGGACAGTACTATGGCTACACCTTC,CASSPMGQYYGYTF
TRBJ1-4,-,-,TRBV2,TGTGCCAGCAGGGCCGGGCCAACTAATGAAAAACTGTTTTTT,CASRAGPTNEKLFF
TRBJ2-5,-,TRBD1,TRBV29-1,TGCAGCGTCGTTGACAGGGGGCAAGAGACCCAGTACTTC,CSVVDRGQETQYF
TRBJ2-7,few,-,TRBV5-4,TGTGCCAGCAGCTTGGGGGGTGGCGGGACGCGCCACGAGCAGTACTTC,CASSLGGGGTRHEQYF
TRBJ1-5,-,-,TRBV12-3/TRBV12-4,TGTGCCAGCAGTGAATTGGGGGGGAACTCTCAGCCCCAGCATTTT,CASSELGGNSQPQHF
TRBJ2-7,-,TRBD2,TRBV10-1,TGCGCCGGCAGTGAGGGTCTAGCGGCCGCCGAGCAGTACTTC,CAGSEGLAAAEQYF
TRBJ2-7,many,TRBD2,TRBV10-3,TGTGCCATCAGTGGGGGCGGGAGGGATCACGAGCAGTACTTC,CAISGGGRDHEQYF
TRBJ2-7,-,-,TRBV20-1,TGCAGTGCTAGAGAGGGCCAAAACTACGAGCAGTACTTC,CSAREGQNYEQYF
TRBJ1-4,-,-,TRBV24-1,TGTGCCACCAGTGCGGGGCGGCGGCTCAATGAAAAACTGTTTTTT,CATSAGRRLNEKLFF
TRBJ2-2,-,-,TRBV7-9,TGTGCCAGCAGCTTAGGTGTCGGCTCCAGCGGGGAGCTGTTTTTT,CASSLGVGSSGELFF
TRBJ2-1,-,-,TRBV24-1,TGTGCCACCAGTGATTTGGGCGGCAATGAGCAGTTCTTC,CATSDLGGNEQFF
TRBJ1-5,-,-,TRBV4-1,TGTGCCAGCAGCCAAGATTCCTGGTTTGGGGATCAGCCCCAGCATTTT,CASSQDSWFGDQPQHF
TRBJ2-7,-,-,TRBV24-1,TGTGCCACCAGTGACCCCGGGGAGTACTTC,CATSDPGEYF
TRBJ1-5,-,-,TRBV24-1,TGTGCCACCAGTGATTTCGGGGTTCATCAGCCCCAGCATTTT,CATSDFGVHQPQHF
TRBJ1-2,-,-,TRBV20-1,TGCAGTGCTGCCGCGGGGAAGGAAGGCTATGGCTACACCTTC,CSAAAGKEGYGYTF
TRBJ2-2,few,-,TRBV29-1,TGCAGCGTTGAAGATGGCAGGGCGAACACCGGGGAGCTGTTTTTT,CSVEDGRANTGELFF
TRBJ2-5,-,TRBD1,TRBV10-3,TGTGCCATCAGTGAAGCAGGGGGCGGAGAGACCCAGTACTTC,CAISEAGGGETQYF
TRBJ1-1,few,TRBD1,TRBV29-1,TGCAGCGCCAGGGGGGAAGGGGCCCGAATGAACACTGAAGCTTTCTTT,CSARGEGARMNTEAFF
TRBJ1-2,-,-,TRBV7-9,TGTGCCAGCAGCTTGGCATACAGGCCCCACAACTATGGCTACACCTTC,CASSLAYRPHNYGYTF